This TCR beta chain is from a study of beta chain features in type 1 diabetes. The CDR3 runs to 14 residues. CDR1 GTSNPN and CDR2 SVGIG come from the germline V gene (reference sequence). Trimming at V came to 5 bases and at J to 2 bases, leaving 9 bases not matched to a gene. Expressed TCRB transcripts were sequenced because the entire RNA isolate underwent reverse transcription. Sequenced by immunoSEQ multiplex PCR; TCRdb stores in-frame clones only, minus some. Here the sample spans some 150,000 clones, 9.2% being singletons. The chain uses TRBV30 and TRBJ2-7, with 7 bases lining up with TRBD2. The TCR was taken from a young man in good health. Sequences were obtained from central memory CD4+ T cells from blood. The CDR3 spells CAWREAGDAYEQYF. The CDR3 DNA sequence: TGTGCCTGGCGGGAGGCGGGGGACGCCTACGAGCAGTACTTC.